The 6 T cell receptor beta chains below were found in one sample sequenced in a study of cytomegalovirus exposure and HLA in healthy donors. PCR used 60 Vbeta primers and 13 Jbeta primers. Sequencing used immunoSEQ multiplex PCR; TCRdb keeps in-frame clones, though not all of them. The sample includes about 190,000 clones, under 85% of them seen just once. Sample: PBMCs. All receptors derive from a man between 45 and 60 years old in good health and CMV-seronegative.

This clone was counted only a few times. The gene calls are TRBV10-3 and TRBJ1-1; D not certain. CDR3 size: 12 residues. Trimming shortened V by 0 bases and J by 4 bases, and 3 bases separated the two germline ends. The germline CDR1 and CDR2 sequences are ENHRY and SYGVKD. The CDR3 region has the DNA TGTGCCATCAGTGAGTCGAGCACTGAAGCTTTCTTT. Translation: CAISESSTEAFF.

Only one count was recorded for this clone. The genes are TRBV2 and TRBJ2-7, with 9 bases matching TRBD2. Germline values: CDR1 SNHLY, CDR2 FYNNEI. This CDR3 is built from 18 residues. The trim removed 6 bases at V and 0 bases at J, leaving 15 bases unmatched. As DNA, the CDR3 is TGTGCCAGCAGGGAAACTCTGACTAGCGGTTATGCCTCCTACGAGCAGTACTTC. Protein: CASRETLTSGYASYEQYF. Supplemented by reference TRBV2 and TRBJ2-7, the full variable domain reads EPEVTQTPSHQVTQMGQEVILRCVPISNHLYFYWYRQILGQKVEFLVSFYNNEISEKSEIFDDQFSVERPDGSNFTLKIRSTKLEDSAMYFCASRETLTSGYASYEQYFGPGTRLTVT.

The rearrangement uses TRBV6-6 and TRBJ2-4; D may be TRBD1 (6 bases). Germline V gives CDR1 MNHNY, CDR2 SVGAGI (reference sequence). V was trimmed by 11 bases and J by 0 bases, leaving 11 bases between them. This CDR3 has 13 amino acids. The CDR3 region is CAVCRGAKNIQYF. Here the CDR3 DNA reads TGTGCCGTTTGCAGGGGAGCCAAAAACATTCAGTACTTC.

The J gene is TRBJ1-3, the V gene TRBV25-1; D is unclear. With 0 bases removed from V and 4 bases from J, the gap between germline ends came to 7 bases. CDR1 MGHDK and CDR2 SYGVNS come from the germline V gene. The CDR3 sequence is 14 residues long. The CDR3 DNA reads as TGTGCCAGCAGTGAATATGGGAGAGGAAACACCATATATTTT. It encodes CASSEYGRGNTIYF.

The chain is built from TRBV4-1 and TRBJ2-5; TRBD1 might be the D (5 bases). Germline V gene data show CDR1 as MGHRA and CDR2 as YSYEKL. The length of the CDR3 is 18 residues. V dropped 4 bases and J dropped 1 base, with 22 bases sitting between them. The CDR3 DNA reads TGCGCCAGCAGCCGAGAAGCTGGGGTTTTGGGGCCCCAAGAGACCCAGTACTTC. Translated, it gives CASSREAGVLGPQETQYF.

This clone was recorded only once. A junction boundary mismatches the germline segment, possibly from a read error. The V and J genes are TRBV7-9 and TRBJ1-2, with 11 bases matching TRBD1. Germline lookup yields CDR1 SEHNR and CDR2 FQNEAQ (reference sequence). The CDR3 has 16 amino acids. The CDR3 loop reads CSSSIWTGGLFYGYTF. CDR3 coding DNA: TGTTCCAGCAGCATTTGGACAGGGGGCCTCTTCTATGGCTACACCTTC.